This T cell receptor beta chain derives from a study of blood T cell repertoires in COVID-19. The repertoire was sequenced with immunoSEQ multiplex PCR; TCRdb's copy has only in-frame clones and lacks some. There are approximately 160,000 clones in the sample; approximately 80% occur only once, and roughly 8% lies in the top ten. J gave up 4 bases and V 0 bases, and 2 bases lay outside the gene matches. This CDR3 region has 14 residues. Germline loops: CDR1 SGHTA, CDR2 FQGNSA. Each participant's cohort was designated according to participant-reported clinical history. Recovered status applied to Cohort 3 donors who had two consecutive negative PCRs. It also applied to those with clearance or with symptom resolution.

Sequenced: PBMCs or T cells enriched from blood (not recorded which). This sequence joins TRBV7-2 and TRBJ1-1; TRBD1 aligns across 7 bases. The receptor was derived from a woman in her forties or fifties who had recovered from COVID-19. CDR3 protein: CASSLAAGGTEAFF. The CDR3 nucleotides read TGTGCCAGCAGCTTAGCAGCAGGGGGCACTGAAGCTTTCTTT.